This T cell receptor beta chain was documented in a study of a mutant IDH1 vaccine in newly diagnosed glioma. In the study overall: Among treated patients, 62.5% were male and around 40% female, and mean age was approximately 43 years. Earlier care involved radiotherapy, temozolomide, or both, and the majority received both. Study-level points and caveats: Vaccination elicited immune responses in approximately 93% of patients.

Time point here: baseline, week 1 (first vaccination visit). Treatment described: pre-vaccination baseline after standard-of-care therapy. Patients carried new grade 3 or 4 IDH1-mutant astrocytomas lacking nuclear ATRX. This CDR3 region has 19 residues. Germline CDR1 and CDR2: SGDLS and YYNGEE. Trimming cost V 1 base and J 4 bases; bases outside gene matches: 12. The method was immunoSEQ multiplex PCR; TCRdb's version includes in-frame clones alone and lacks a portion of them. Of under 80,000 clones listed, roughly 85% are singletons. Notes on this clone: The antigen remains undetermined.

Source: PBMCs, taken from a glioma patient treated with radiotherapy, temozolomide or both. The receptor's source is a man aged 30 to 45 with glioma. This chain uses TRBV9 with TRBJ2-5; 14 bases agree with TRBD2. In DNA, the CDR3 is TGTGCCAGCAGCGTACTACCGGGACTAGCGGGGGCCCGGGGAGAGACCCAGTACTTC. Translation: CASSVLPGLAGARGETQYF. The whole variable domain, remainder taken from reference TRBV9 and TRBJ2-5, is DSGVTQTPKHLITATGQRVTLRCSPRSGDLSVYWYQQSLDQGLQFLIQYYNGEERAKGNILERFSAQQFPDLHSELNLSSLELGDSALYFCASSVLPGLAGARGETQYFGPGTRLLVL.